This is a list of T cell receptor beta chains from one sample in a study of blood T cell repertoires in COVID-19. Measured with immunoSEQ multiplex PCR; TCRdb has only the in-frame clones, and not every one. The sample has 200,000 to 250,000 clones, about 80% seen once; the top ten hold around 16%. Sequenced: PBMCs or T cells enriched from blood (not recorded which). All receptors come from a man between 40 and 49 years old who had recovered from COVID-19. Each CDR3 is given with its conserved first and last residue. D genes are given only for firm matches. The size field is filled for only some rows; it gives once, few, many or a size class.

J	size	D	V	DNA	CDR3
TRBJ2-7	.	TRBD2	TRBV18	TGTGCCAGCTCGCGGACTAGCGGCCCAAACGAGCAGTACTTC	CASSRTSGPNEQYF
TRBJ2-7	.	.	TRBV27	TGTGCCAGCAGAGGATTGGGACAATCCTACGAGCAGTACTTC	CASRGLGQSYEQYF
TRBJ2-3	.	TRBD2	TRBV28	TGTGCCAGCAGTTTCCTTCCTAGCGGGGGGGCCGGAGATACGCAGTATTTT	CASSFLPSGGAGDTQYF
TRBJ2-5	once	TRBD2	TRBV7-3	TGTGCCAGCAGGCCGCGAGCGGGAAAAGAGACCCAGTACTTC	CASRPRAGKETQYF
TRBJ1-3	.	.	TRBV6-5	TGTGCCAGCAGGCCCTCAGTTGGAAACACCATATATTTT	CASRPSVGNTIYF
TRBJ2-5	.	TRBD2	TRBV28	TGTGCCAGCAGTACCACGACTAGCGGTTGGGAGACCCAGTACTTC	CASSTTTSGWETQYF
TRBJ2-2	.	.	TRBV18	TGTGCCAGCTCACGGGACTTCATGAACACCGGGGAGCTGTTTTTT	CASSRDFMNTGELFF
TRBJ1-5	once	.	TRBV19	TGTGCCAGTAGTATAGACAGGGGACAGCCCCAGCATTTT	CASSIDRGQPQHF
TRBJ1-6	.	TRBD1	TRBV28	TGTGCCAGCAAAATACAGGGGGCGCAAGGTTCACCCCTCCACTTT	CASKIQGAQGSPLHF
TRBJ2-1	.	.	TRBV5-1	TGCGCCAGCAGGAACCGCAGGGGAGAAGAGCAGTTCTTC	CASRNRRGEEQFF
TRBJ2-1	.	TRBD2	TRBV27	TGTGCCGCCCAGGGGCTAGCGGGGATAAATGAGCAGTTCTTC	CAAQGLAGINEQFF
TRBJ2-1	.	TRBD2	TRBV15	TGTGCCACCAGCCCAGACGGGGGACTAGCGGGAGGTGATGAGCAGTTCTTC	CATSPDGGLAGGDEQFF
TRBJ1-2	.	TRBD1	TRBV29-1	TGCAGCGTCGAGGGGGCGATCAACTATGGCTACACCTTC	CSVEGAINYGYTF
TRBJ2-7	once	.	TRBV6-5	TGTGCCAGCAGTTACGGGGCTCTCTCCGAGCAGTACTTC	CASSYGALSEQYF
TRBJ2-1	.	.	TRBV9	TGTGCCAGCAGCGTAGGTCCGGGGAATGAGCAGTTCTTC	CASSVGPGNEQFF
TRBJ2-3	.	.	TRBV7-2	TGTGCCAGCAGCTTACGGAGAGATACGCAGTATTTT	CASSLRRDTQYF
TRBJ2-3	.	.	TRBV7-3	TGTGCCAGCAGCCCACGGACAGGCACAGATACGCAGTATTTT	CASSPRTGTDTQYF
TRBJ2-5	.	TRBD2	TRBV19	TGTGCCAGTAGTACTACCTCGCCGGGACTAGGAGAGACCCAGTACTTC	CASSTTSPGLGETQYF
TRBJ1-3	.	.	TRBV27	TGTGCCAGCAGCCTTACAGGCTCTGGAAACACCATATATTTT	CASSLTGSGNTIYF
TRBJ1-3	few	.	TRBV2	TGTGCCAGCAGTGCCGTTCGGGGAGGAAACACCATATATTTT	CASSAVRGGNTIYF
TRBJ1-1	once	TRBD1	TRBV3-1/TRBV3-2	TGTGCCAGCAGCCAGAGCTCCGGGACAGGAGGCACTGAAGCTTTCTTT	CASSQSSGTGGTEAFF
TRBJ2-3	few	.	TRBV5-4	TGTGCCAGCAGTACCCCCTCTTCCGGGACTTCGAGAGATACGCAGTATTTT	CASSTPSSGTSRDTQYF
TRBJ1-2	.	.	TRBV9	TGTGCCAGTCGGGGGGGTGGCTACACCTTC	CASRGGGYTF
TRBJ1-2	.	.	TRBV28	TGTGCCAGCAGTTTCTCCGATCCAGAGGCCTATGGCTACACCTTC	CASSFSDPEAYGYTF
TRBJ2-5	.	TRBD2	TRBV4-2	TGTGCCAGCAGCCAAGATAGAGCGGGGGGGCCTGAAGAGACCCAGTACTTC	CASSQDRAGGPEETQYF
TRBJ2-7	many	.	TRBV28	TGTGCCAGCAGTTCGGGAACTAGCACTAACGAGCAGTACTTC	CASSSGTSTNEQYF
TRBJ1-5	.	TRBD1	TRBV19	TGTGCCAGTAGTATACAGGGGGATCAGCCCCAGCATTTT	CASSIQGDQPQHF
TRBJ2-3	once	TRBD2	TRBV11-1	TGTGCCAGCAGCTTGCAAGCGGGGGCGTCAGATACGCAGTATTTT	CASSLQAGASDTQYF
TRBJ1-6	.	.	TRBV14	TGTGCCAGCAGCCAACTTAATTCACCCCTCCACTTT	CASSQLNSPLHF
TRBJ2-5	.	TRBD2	TRBV30	TGTGCCTGGATCCCCAAGTCGGGGGGTGGGGAGACCCAGTACTTC	CAWIPKSGGGETQYF
TRBJ1-1	.	.	TRBV11-2	TGTGCCAGCAGCCTAACAGGGCTCCCTGAAGCTTTCTTT	CASSLTGLPEAFF